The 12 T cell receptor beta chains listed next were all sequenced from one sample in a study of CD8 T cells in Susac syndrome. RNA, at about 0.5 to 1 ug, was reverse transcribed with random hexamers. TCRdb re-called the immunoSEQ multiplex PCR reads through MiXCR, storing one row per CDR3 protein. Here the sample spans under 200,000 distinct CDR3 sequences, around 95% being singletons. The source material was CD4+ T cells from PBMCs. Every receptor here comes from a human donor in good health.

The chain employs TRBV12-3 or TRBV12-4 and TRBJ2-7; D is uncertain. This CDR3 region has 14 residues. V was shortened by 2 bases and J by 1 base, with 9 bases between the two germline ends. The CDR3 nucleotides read TGTGCCAGCAGTTTAAGTCTGGGTTCCTACGAGCAGTACTTC. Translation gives CASSLSLGSYEQYF.

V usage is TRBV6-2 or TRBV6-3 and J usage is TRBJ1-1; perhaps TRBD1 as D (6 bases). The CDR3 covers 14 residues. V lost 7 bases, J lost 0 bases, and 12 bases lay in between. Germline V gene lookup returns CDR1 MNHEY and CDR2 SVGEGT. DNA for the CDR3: TGTGCCAGCAACCACAGGGCCATGAACACTGAAGCTTTCTTT. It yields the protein CASNHRAMNTEAFF.

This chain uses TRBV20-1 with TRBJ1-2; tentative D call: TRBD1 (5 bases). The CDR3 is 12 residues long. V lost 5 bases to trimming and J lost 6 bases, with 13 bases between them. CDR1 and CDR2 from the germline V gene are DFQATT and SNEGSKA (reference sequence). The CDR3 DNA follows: TGCAGTGCTGCCGGGACGGAGGATGGCTACACCTTC. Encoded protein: CSAAGTEDGYTF.

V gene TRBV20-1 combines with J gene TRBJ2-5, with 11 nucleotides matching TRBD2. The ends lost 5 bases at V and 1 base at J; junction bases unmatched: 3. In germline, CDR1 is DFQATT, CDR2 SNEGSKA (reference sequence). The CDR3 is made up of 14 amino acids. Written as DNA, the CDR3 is TGCAGTGCTCCTAGCGGGGGGCCCCAAGAGACCCAGTACTTC. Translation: CSAPSGGPQETQYF.

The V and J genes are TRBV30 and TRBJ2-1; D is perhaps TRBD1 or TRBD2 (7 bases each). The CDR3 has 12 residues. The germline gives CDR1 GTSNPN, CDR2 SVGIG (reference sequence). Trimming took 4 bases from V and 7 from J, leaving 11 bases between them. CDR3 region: CAWTRGGNEQFF. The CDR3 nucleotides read TGTGCCTGGACCAGGGGGGGGAATGAGCAGTTCTTC.

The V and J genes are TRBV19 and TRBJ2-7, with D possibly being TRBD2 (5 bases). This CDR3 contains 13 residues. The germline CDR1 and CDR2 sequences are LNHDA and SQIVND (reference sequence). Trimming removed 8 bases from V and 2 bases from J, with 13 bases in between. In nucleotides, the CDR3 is TGTGCCAGTGCTGAGGGAGAGGCCTACGAGCAGTACTTC. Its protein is CASAEGEAYEQYF. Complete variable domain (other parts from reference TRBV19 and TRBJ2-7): DGGITQSPKYLFRKEGQNVTLSCEQNLNHDAMYWYRQDPGQGLRLIYYSQIVNDFQKGDIAEGYSVSREKKESFPLTVTSAQKNPTAFYLCASAEGEAYEQYFGPGTRLTVT.

The CDR3 bases are TGTGCCAGCAGTTTTCAGGGGGCAAACACTGAAGCTTTCTTT. It yields the protein CASSFQGANTEAFF. The chain combines TRBV12-3 or TRBV12-4 with TRBJ1-1; the match to TRBD1 covers 8 bases. CDR3 length: 14 residues. The V and J ends lost 3 bases and 2 bases, in that order; junction bases with no gene match: 2.

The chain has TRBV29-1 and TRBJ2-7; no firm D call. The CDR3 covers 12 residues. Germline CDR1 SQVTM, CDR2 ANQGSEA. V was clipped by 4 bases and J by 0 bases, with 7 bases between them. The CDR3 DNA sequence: TGCAGCGTTGGACGGTACTCCTACGAGCAGTACTTC. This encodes CSVGRYSYEQYF.

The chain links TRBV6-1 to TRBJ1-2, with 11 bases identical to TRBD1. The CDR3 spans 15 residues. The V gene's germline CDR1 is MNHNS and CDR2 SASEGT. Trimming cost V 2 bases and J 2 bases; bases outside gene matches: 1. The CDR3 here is CASSEWTGGNYGYTF. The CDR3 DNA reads TGTGCCAGCAGTGAATGGACAGGGGGCAACTATGGCTACACCTTC.

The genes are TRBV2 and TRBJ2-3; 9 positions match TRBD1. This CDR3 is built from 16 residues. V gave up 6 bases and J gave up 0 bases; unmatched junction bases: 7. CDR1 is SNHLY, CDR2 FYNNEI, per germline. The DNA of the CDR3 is TGTGCCAGCAGCCGGACAGGGGAAGGGAGCACAGATACGCAGTATTTT. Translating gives CASSRTGEGSTDTQYF.

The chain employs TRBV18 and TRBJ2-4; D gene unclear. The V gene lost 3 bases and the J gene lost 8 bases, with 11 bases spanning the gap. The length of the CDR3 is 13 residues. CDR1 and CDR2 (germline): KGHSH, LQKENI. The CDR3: CASSPPNLDIQYF. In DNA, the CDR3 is TGTGCCAGCTCACCCCCTAATTTGGACATTCAGTACTTC.

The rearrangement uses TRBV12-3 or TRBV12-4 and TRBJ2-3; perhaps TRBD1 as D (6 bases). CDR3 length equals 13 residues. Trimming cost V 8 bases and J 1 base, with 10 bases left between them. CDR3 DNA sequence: TGTGCCAGCCAACAGGGAGGCACAGATACGCAGTATTTT. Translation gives CASQQGGTDTQYF.